The 13 T cell receptor beta chains listed next were all sequenced from one sample in a study of blood T cells in healthy people across ages. Sample-barcoded 5' priming and a J-beta primer mix drove a second PCR of roughly 7 to 11 cycles. TCRdb re-analysed the 5' RACE reads in MiXCR, keeping a single row per CDR3 protein. The sample yields roughly 800,000 distinct CDR3 sequences, roughly 60% seen once. The sample comprised blood. These receptors were collected from a man aged 30 to 39 in good health.

This clonotype was seen many times. The chain carries TRBV18 and TRBJ2-5, with 7 bases fitting TRBD1. Germline lookup yields CDR1 KGHSH and CDR2 LQKENI. V trimming: 8 bases; J trimming: 2 bases; junction bases outside the gene matches: 5. This CDR3 is built from 13 residues. The CDR3 loop reads CASSPGQQETQYF. CDR3 nucleotide sequence: TGTGCCAGCAGTCCGGGACAGCAAGAGACCCAGTACTTC. The full variable domain, completed using reference TRBV18 and TRBJ2-5, is NAGVMQNPRHLVRRRGQEARLRCSPMKGHSHVYWYRQLPEEGLKFMVYLQKENIIDESGMPKERFSAEFPKEGPSILRIQQVVRGDSAAYFCASSPGQQETQYFGPGTRLLVL.

There are a few counts of this clonotype. A much larger clone lies a single base off, so this may be a read error. This sequence joins TRBV7-2 and TRBJ2-1, with D tentatively TRBD2 (7 bases). The J call is in doubt because the DNA end fits TRBJ2-7 better. The germline V gene encodes CDR1 SGHTA and CDR2 FQGNSA. The CDR3 is 15 residues long. The CDR3 DNA sequence: TGTGCCAGCAGCTTGAGGGGGGGCTCCTACAATGAGCAGTACTTC. Translating it yields CASSLRGGSYNEQYF.

The chain couples TRBV6-5 to TRBJ1-2; TRBD1 agrees at 7 bases. Trimming cost V 6 bases and J 6 bases; bases outside gene matches: 7. Germline CDR1 reads MNHEY; CDR2 reads SVGAGI. CDR3 length equals 13 residues. The CDR3 nucleotides are TGTGCCAGCAGGCAGGGGGGGGCGGATGGCTACACCTTC. This sequence encodes CASRQGGADGYTF.

The chain combines TRBV3-1 with TRBJ2-1; D unresolved. V was clipped by 6 bases and J by 8 bases, with 11 bases between them. Per the germline V gene, CDR1 is LGHDT and CDR2 is YNNKEL (reference sequence). This CDR3 region has 12 residues. CDR3 sequence: CASSLYLDEQFF. The CDR3 bases are TGTGCCAGCAGTCTCTACTTGGATGAGCAGTTCTTC.

The genes are TRBV15 and TRBJ2-1, with TRBD2 identical over 8 bases. Germline V lookup: CDR1 LNHNV, CDR2 YYDKDF (reference sequence). This CDR3 contains 16 residues. V was clipped by 9 bases and J by 4 bases; unmatched bases: 14. DNA of the CDR3: TGTGCCACATTGTCGTTCGCGGGACTAGGTTACAATGAGCAGTTCTTC. Amino acid sequence: CATLSFAGLGYNEQFF.

J is TRBJ1-6 and V is TRBV27; D gene unclear. The germline CDR1 and CDR2 sequences are MNHEY and SMNVEV (reference sequence). With 2 bases removed from V and 2 bases from J, the gap between germline ends came to 7 bases. The CDR3 spans 15 residues. The CDR3 is CASSLPFAYNSPLHF. The DNA of the CDR3 is TGTGCCAGCAGTTTACCGTTTGCCTATAATTCACCCCTCCACTTT.

The genes are TRBV29-1 and TRBJ2-3; D might be TRBD2 (5 bases). Trimming cost V 0 bases and J 4 bases, with 8 bases left between them. Germline loops: CDR1 SQVTM, CDR2 ANQGSEA. The CDR3 contains 13 residues. The CDR3, as DNA: TGCAGCGTTGAAGATATGAGGGCAGATACGCAGTATTTT. Residues: CSVEDMRADTQYF.

J is TRBJ2-5 and V is TRBV2; the match to TRBD2 covers 12 bases. The CDR3 loop spans 15 amino acids. The germline CDR1 and CDR2 sequences are SNHLY and FYNNEI. J was trimmed by 2 bases and V by 7 bases; bases with no gene match: 5. The CDR3 here is CASTRLAGVQETQYF. CDR3 nucleotide sequence: TGTGCCAGCACCAGACTAGCGGGGGTACAAGAGACCCAGTACTTC.

The rearrangement joins TRBV10-3 to TRBJ2-3, with D hard to call. Trimming took 4 bases from V and 2 from J, leaving 7 bases between them. The length of the CDR3 is 13 residues. In germline, CDR1 is ENHRY, CDR2 SYGVKD. CDR3 DNA: TGTGCCATCAGTGTCCCCGACACAGATACGCAGTATTTT. It translates to CAISVPDTDTQYF.

The chain is built from TRBV7-9 and TRBJ1-1, with TRBD1 identical over 9 bases. V gave up 4 bases and J gave up 3 bases; unmatched junction bases: 6. The CDR3 is 15 amino acids. The germline gives CDR1 SEHNR, CDR2 FQNEAQ (reference sequence). Written as DNA, the CDR3 is TGTGCCAGCAGCTACTTACAGGGGGCCTACACTGAAGCTTTCTTT. It is translated as CASSYLQGAYTEAFF.

The CDR3 reads CASSLNGLQYF. The CDR3 DNA follows: TGTGCCAGCAGTTTAAATGGTCTTCAGTACTTC. The rearrangement joins TRBV28 to TRBJ2-4, with no clear D. The CDR3 totals 11 residues. Germline CDR1 reads MDHEN; CDR2 reads SYDVKM. Trimming took 2 bases from V and 11 from J, leaving 7 bases between them.

A few counts support this clonotype. The rearrangement uses TRBV3-1 and TRBJ1-2; 7 bases map to TRBD1. J lost 2 bases, V lost 4 bases, and 7 bases had no gene match. Germline lookup yields CDR1 LGHDT and CDR2 YNNKEL (reference sequence). The CDR3 is 15 amino acids. The CDR3 sequence: CASSPTSQGNYGYTF. CDR3 DNA: TGTGCCAGCAGCCCCACCTCACAGGGGAACTATGGCTACACCTTC.

Comments on this clonotype: At one end, the junction sequence differs from germline, possibly due to a read error. The CDR3 region has the DNA TGTGCAAGCAGGGGGAAAAGCTCCTATAATTCACCCCTCCACTTT. Amino acids: CASRGKSSYNSPLHF. The chain recombines TRBV6-1 with TRBJ1-6; the match to TRBD1 covers 7 bases. CDR3 length equals 15 residues. Germline V CDR1 and CDR2: MNHNS, SASEGT.